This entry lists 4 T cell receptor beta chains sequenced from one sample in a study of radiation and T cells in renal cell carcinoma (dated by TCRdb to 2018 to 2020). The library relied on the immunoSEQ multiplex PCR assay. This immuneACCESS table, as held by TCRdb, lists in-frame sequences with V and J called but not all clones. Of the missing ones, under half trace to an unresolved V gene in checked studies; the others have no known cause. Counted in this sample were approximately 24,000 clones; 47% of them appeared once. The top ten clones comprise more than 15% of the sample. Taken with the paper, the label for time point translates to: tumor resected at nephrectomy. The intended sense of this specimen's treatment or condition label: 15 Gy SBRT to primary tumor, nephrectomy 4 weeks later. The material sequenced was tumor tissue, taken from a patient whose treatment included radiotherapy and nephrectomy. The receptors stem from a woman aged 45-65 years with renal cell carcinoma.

The chain's CDR3 is CASSTQGNSKETQYF. The CDR3 DNA follows: TGTGCCAGCAGCACCCAGGGGAACAGCAAAGAGACCCAGTACTTC. The chain has TRBV9 and TRBJ2-5; tentatively, D is TRBD1 (6 bases). Germline V lookup: CDR1 SGDLS, CDR2 YYNGEE. The CDR3 is 15 residues long. The V end was cut by 4 bases, the J end by 3 bases, with 16 bases between. Full variable domain (missing parts from reference TRBV9 and TRBJ2-5): DSGVTQTPKHLITATGQRVTLRCSPRSGDLSVYWYQQSLDQGLQFLIQYYNGEERAKGNILERFSAQQFPDLHSELNLSSLELGDSALYFCASSTQGNSKETQYFGPGTRLLVL.

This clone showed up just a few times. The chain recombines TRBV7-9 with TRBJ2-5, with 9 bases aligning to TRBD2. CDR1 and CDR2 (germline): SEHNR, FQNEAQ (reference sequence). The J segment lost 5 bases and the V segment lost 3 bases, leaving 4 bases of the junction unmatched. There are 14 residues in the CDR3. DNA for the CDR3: TGTGCCAGCAGCTTGGGACTAGCTTTGGAGACCCAGTACTTC. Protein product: CASSLGLALETQYF.

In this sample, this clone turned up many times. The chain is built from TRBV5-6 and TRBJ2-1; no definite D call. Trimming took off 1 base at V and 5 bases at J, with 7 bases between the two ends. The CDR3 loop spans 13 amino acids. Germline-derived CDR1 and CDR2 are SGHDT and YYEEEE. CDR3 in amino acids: CASSLQPNNEQFF. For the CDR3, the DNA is TGTGCCAGCAGCTTGCAGCCCAACAATGAGCAGTTCTTC.

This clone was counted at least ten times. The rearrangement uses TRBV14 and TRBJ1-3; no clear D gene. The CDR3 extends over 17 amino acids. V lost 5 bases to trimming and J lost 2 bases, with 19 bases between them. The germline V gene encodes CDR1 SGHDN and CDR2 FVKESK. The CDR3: CASSSAYVTRTGNTIYF. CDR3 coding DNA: TGTGCCAGCAGCTCAGCATATGTGACACGGACTGGAAACACCATATATTTT.